This T cell receptor beta chain was retrieved from a study of CD8 T cells in ankylosing spondylitis. This clonotype occurred many times. As yet, its antigen is unknown. The germline gives CDR1 MDHEN, CDR2 SYDVKM. Trimming took off 3 bases at V and 15 bases at J, with 15 bases between the two ends. This CDR3 has 12 amino acids. Study-wide results and limits: Some of these motif variants have turned up before, in reports on reactive arthritis synovial fluid and blood.

TCRdb re-called the 5' RACE reads through MiXCR, storing one row per CDR3 protein. The data hold 250,000 to 400,000 distinct CDR3 sequences, with 9.5% to 13% observed a single time. V is TRBV28 and J is TRBJ2-1; perhaps D is TRBD1 or TRBD2 (5 bases each). The sample comprised blood, either unsorted or a sorted T cell fraction (not recorded which). The TCR originated in a female donor with ankylosing spondylitis or in good health (not recorded which). This CDR3 reads CASSLGVGPGFF. The CDR3 nucleotides read TGTGCCAGCAGTTTGGGGGTCGGGCCAGGGTTCTTC.